This passage covers 3 T cell receptor beta chains from one sample sequenced in a study of control samples from healthy donors and cancer patients. Clones were read by immunoSEQ multiplex PCR, and TCRdb kept only the in-frame ones, dropping some. The table has roughly 130,000 clones, just under 95% seen once. The sequencing sample was made of PBMCs. The receptors come from a man aged 55 to 70 with colorectal cancer.

The rearrangement joins TRBV18 to TRBJ2-7; D remains ambiguous. This CDR3 region has 14 residues. V lost 0 bases to trimming and J lost 5 bases, with 11 bases between them. In germline, CDR1 is KGHSH, CDR2 LQKENI. DNA for the CDR3: TGTGCCAGCTCACCACCGACTCGTTCGGACGAGCAGTACTTC. It is translated as CASSPPTRSDEQYF.

The gene calls are TRBV2 and TRBJ1-2; 8 bases are shared with TRBD1. The CDR3 is made up of 15 amino acids. The V gene's germline CDR1 is SNHLY and CDR2 FYNNEI. Unmatched junction bases numbered 5, after V lost 0 bases and J lost 5 bases. The CDR3 region has the DNA TGTGCCAGCAGTGAAGCGCTTCAGGGGGCTTATGGCTACACCTTC. This translates into CASSEALQGAYGYTF.

The chain employs TRBV30 and TRBJ1-5; TRBD1 matches at 8 bases. CDR1 and CDR2 (germline): GTSNPN, SVGIG (reference sequence). V shed 3 bases, J shed 2 bases, and the junction held 3 bases outside the gene matches. The CDR3 loop spans 14 amino acids. In DNA form, the CDR3 reads TGTGCCTGGAGGAGGGGACAGGGCAATCAGCCCCAGCATTTT. It specifies CAWRRGQGNQPQHF. Full variable domain (rest looked up from reference TRBV30 and TRBJ1-5): SQTIHQWPATLVQPVGSPLSLECTVEGTSNPNLYWYRQAAGRGLQLLFYSVGIGQISSEVPQNLSASRPQDRQFILSSKKLLLSDSGFYLCAWRRGQGNQPQHFGDGTRLSIL.